These T cell receptor beta chains were read from a single sample in a study of T cells after yellow fever vaccination. TCRdb re-called the 5' RACE reads through MiXCR, storing one row per CDR3 protein. The sample has about 580,000 distinct CDR3 sequences, around 16% seen once. This specimen consisted of PBMCs, obtained more than 4 days after the first yellow fever vaccination. Source of these receptors: a man aged 18 to 30 who received the YFV17D yellow fever vaccine. The CDR3 runs from the conserved cysteine through the conserved F or W. D genes are given only for firm matches. Some rows mark clone size as missing; the rest say once, few, many or name a class of expanded clone.

CAWSGRGALHF,TGTGCCTGGAGTGGCAGGGGAGCCCTCCACTTT,TRBJ1-6,TRBV30,-,-
CASSLSQWHEQFF,TGTGCCAGCAGCTTATCCCAGTGGCATGAGCAGTTCTTC,TRBJ2-1,TRBV7-2,-,-
CASGDGIDEQYF,TGTGCCAGTGGGGACGGGATAGACGAGCAGTACTTC,TRBJ2-7,TRBV9,-,-
CASSQSGRSTDTQYF,TGTGCCAGTAGCCAAAGTGGCCGGAGCACAGATACGCAGTATTTT,TRBJ2-3,TRBV7-3,-,-
CASSSPGQAVRETQYF,TGTGCCAGCAGTTCCCCGGGACAGGCGGTTCGAGAGACCCAGTACTTC,TRBJ2-5,TRBV12-3/TRBV12-4,TRBD1,many
CASSLYGAVTNTEAFF,TGCGCCAGCAGCTTGTATGGGGCAGTAACGAACACTGAAGCTTTCTTT,TRBJ1-1,TRBV5-1,-,-
CASSPIDYEQYF,TGTGCCAGCAGCCCTATAGACTACGAGCAGTACTTC,TRBJ2-7,TRBV12-3/TRBV12-4,-,few
CASSSQANTEAFF,TGTGCCAGCAGCTCGCAGGCTAACACTGAAGCTTTCTTT,TRBJ1-1,TRBV7-9,-,many
CASSPSEANVLTF,TGTGCCAGCTCACCATCAGAGGCCAACGTCCTGACTTTC,TRBJ2-6,TRBV18,-,-
CASSPGKHYGYTF,TGTGCCAGCAGCCCGGGGAAACACTATGGCTACACCTTC,TRBJ1-2,TRBV5-6,-,-
CASSLVAGVMDEQFF,TGCGCCAGCAGCTTGGTAGCGGGGGTTATGGATGAGCAGTTCTTC,TRBJ2-1,TRBV5-1,TRBD2,-
CASSLNPAGTGTEAFF,TGCGCCAGCAGCTTGAATCCCGCAGGGACAGGAACTGAAGCTTTCTTT,TRBJ1-1,TRBV5-1,TRBD1,-
CASSLWPGGQVEDEQFF,TGCGCCAGCAGCTTGTGGCCGGGGGGACAGGTTGAAGATGAGCAGTTCTTC,TRBJ2-1,TRBV5-1,-,-
CASSLVLDGRATGELFF,TGCGCCAGCAGCTTGGTCCTGGACGGGCGGGCCACCGGGGAGCTGTTTTTT,TRBJ2-2,TRBV5-1,-,many
CASSLAGAQGNTIYF,TGTGCCAGCAGTTTAGCAGGGGCTCAAGGAAACACCATATATTTT,TRBJ1-3,TRBV28,-,many
CASSWGTSPNEQFF,TGTGCCAGCAGCTGGGGGACTAGCCCCAATGAGCAGTTCTTC,TRBJ2-1,TRBV5-4,TRBD2,-
CSASNGELFF,TGCAGTGCTAGTAACGGGGAGCTGTTTTTT,TRBJ2-2,TRBV20-1,-,few
CAIGVGLAGNEQFF,TGTGCCATCGGCGTGGGACTAGCGGGGAATGAGCAGTTCTTC,TRBJ2-1,TRBV28,TRBD2,once
CSGVKYEAEQYF,TGCAGTGGGGTTAAATATGAAGCCGAGCAGTACTTC,TRBJ2-7,TRBV20-1,-,few
CASSQRTVQETQYF,TGTGCCAGCAGCCAGAGGACGGTCCAAGAGACCCAGTACTTC,TRBJ2-5,TRBV3-1,-,few
CSVESPRGASLTDTQYF,TGCAGCGTTGAGAGCCCCCGCGGGGCTTCCTTAACAGATACGCAGTATTTT,TRBJ2-3,TRBV29-1,-,-
CASTGHARNIQYF,TGTGCCAGCACCGGACATGCAAGGAACATTCAGTACTTC,TRBJ2-4,TRBV28,-,-
CASSAYGQPGAEQYF,TGTGCCAGCAGCGCCTACGGACAGCCTGGCGCCGAGCAGTACTTC,TRBJ2-7,TRBV7-3,-,-
CAISFNNEQFF,TGTGCCATCAGTTTTAACAATGAGCAGTTCTTC,TRBJ2-1,TRBV10-3,-,-
CASSFFDSNQPQHF,TGTGCCAGCAGCTTTTTCGATAGCAATCAGCCCCAGCATTTT,TRBJ1-5,TRBV5-5,-,few
CASSPNPQETQYF,TGTGCCAGCAGCCCCAATCCGCAAGAGACCCAGTACTTC,TRBJ2-5,TRBV7-6,-,-
CASSPRQRLTGELFF,TGTGCCAGCAGCCCACGACAACGATTAACCGGGGAGCTGTTTTTT,TRBJ2-2,TRBV7-9,-,few
CASSLTEGSPFSPAYEQYF,TGCGCCAGCAGCTTGACAGAGGGGTCGCCATTTTCTCCGGCCTACGAGCAGTACTTC,TRBJ2-7,TRBV5-1,-,-
CASSYSAFGTGFGYTF,TGTGCCAGCAGTTACTCGGCCTTCGGGACAGGGTTTGGCTACACCTTC,TRBJ1-2,TRBV6-5,TRBD1,few
CSADPTTSGQETQYF,TGCAGTGCTGACCCTACTACTAGCGGGCAAGAGACCCAGTACTTC,TRBJ2-5,TRBV20-1,TRBD2,few
CASFSTSGGADVNTQYF,TGCGCCAGCTTTTCAACTAGCGGGGGGGCCGATGTGAATACGCAGTATTTT,TRBJ2-3,TRBV5-1,TRBD2,-
CASSRGRDGSRNTEAFF,TGCGCCAGCAGCCGAGGGCGGGACGGAAGTCGGAACACTGAAGCTTTCTTT,TRBJ1-1,TRBV4-3,-,few
CASRWDRSHEQYF,TGCGCCAGCAGATGGGACAGGTCCCACGAGCAGTACTTC,TRBJ2-7,TRBV10-2,TRBD1,few
CAWGQGETQYF,TGTGCCTGGGGACAGGGGGAGACCCAGTACTTC,TRBJ2-5,TRBV30,TRBD1,-
CASSPLAGALQTTGELFF,TGTGCCAGCAGCCCTCTAGCGGGGGCCCTACAAACAACCGGGGAGCTGTTTTTT,TRBJ2-2,TRBV7-8,TRBD2,-
CASSLVARNREKLFF,TGTGCCAGCAGCTTAGTTGCCCGTAACCGGGAAAAACTGTTTTTT,TRBJ1-4,TRBV7-2,-,-
CASSTPTSASYNEQFF,TGTGCCAGCAGTACCCCGACTAGCGCCTCCTACAATGAGCAGTTCTTC,TRBJ2-1,TRBV11-1,TRBD2,few
CASKTGTTNYGYTF,TGTGCCAGCAAGACAGGGACAACTAACTATGGCTACACCTTC,TRBJ1-2,TRBV6-1,TRBD1,-
CATSDGGERDYGYTF,TGTGCCACCAGTGACGGGGGGGAGAGAGACTATGGCTACACCTTC,TRBJ1-2,TRBV24-1,-,-
CASSFVRDRAYQETQYF,TGCGCCAGCAGCTTTGTCCGGGACAGGGCTTACCAAGAGACCCAGTACTTC,TRBJ2-5,TRBV5-1,TRBD1,-
CAIRVQGARPGELFF,TGTGCCATCAGGGTACAGGGGGCGCGTCCCGGGGAGCTGTTTTTT,TRBJ2-2,TRBV10-3,TRBD1,few
CASSRLWNTEAFF,TGTGCCAGCAGCAGGTTGTGGAACACTGAAGCTTTCTTT,TRBJ1-1,TRBV25-1,-,many
CASSFRVNEQFF,TGTGCCAGCAGTTTTAGGGTCAATGAGCAGTTCTTC,TRBJ2-1,TRBV6-2/TRBV6-3,-,few
CATSREWARGEGYTF,TGTGCCACCAGCAGAGAGTGGGCCAGGGGAGAGGGCTACACCTTC,TRBJ1-2,TRBV15,-,many
CASSQARDYNEQFF,TGCGCCAGCAGCCAAGCTAGGGACTACAATGAGCAGTTCTTC,TRBJ2-1,TRBV4-1,-,-